A single sample is the source of the 29 T cell receptor beta chains below, sequenced in a study of cytomegalovirus exposure and HLA in healthy donors (dated by TCRdb to 2016 to 2017). To prepare the library, the immunoSEQ multiplex PCR assay was applied. The multiplex PCR relied on a mix of 60 forward primers for TCR Vbeta segments and 13 reverse primers for TCR Jbeta segments. TCRdb limited this immuneACCESS table to in-frame rearrangements with V and J called. A share of clones is missing; checked studies link under half to unresolved V genes, and the rest is unexplained. Within this sample are 150,000 to 200,000 clones, with 71% of them counted one time only. The ten largest account for roughly 1.6% of the sample. Sequencing was performed on PBMCs. The receptors were sampled from a girl aged 5-17 years in good health and CMV-seronegative.

CDR3 nucleotides: TGCAGTGCCTACGACAGGGGGAAAGCTTTCTTT. This gives the protein CSAYDRGKAFF. V gene TRBV20-1 combines with J gene TRBJ1-1, with 9 nucleotides matching TRBD1. V was clipped by 6 bases and J by 9 bases; unmatched bases: 5. CDR3 length: 11 amino acids. Germline assignment: CDR1 DFQATT and CDR2 SNEGSKA (reference sequence).

The chain joins TRBV7-9 to TRBJ1-2; maybe TRBD1 (6 bases). CDR3 length equals 18 residues. Trimming shortened V by 5 bases and J by 4 bases, and 26 bases separated the two germline ends. Germline V lookup: CDR1 SEHNR, CDR2 FQNEAQ (reference sequence). The CDR3 coding sequence is TGTGCCAGCAGCGGATCACAGGGTCCCCCCTTCAAAGTCTATGGCTACACCTTC. Translation: CASSGSQGPPFKVYGYTF.

The chain carries TRBV15 and TRBJ1-3; D not resolved. This CDR3 spans 15 amino acids. V was pared by 1 base and J by 1 base, with 8 bases between. Germline assignment: CDR1 LNHNV and CDR2 YYDKDF (reference sequence). The CDR3 DNA sequence: TGTGCCACCAGCAGAGGAGGTCCTTCTGGAAACACCATATATTTT. Its protein product is CATSRGGPSGNTIYF.

In its sample, this clone was seen a few times. The CDR3 coding sequence is TGTGCCAGCAGCCGATCGGAGGGACAGGGGGCGACCGGGGAGCTGTTTTTT. Translation gives CASSRSEGQGATGELFF. The chain is built from TRBV7-9 and TRBJ2-2; 12 bases match TRBD1. Trimming at V came to 5 bases and at J to 5 bases, leaving 9 bases not matched to a gene. CDR1 SEHNR and CDR2 FQNEAQ come from the germline V gene (reference sequence). The CDR3 length is 17 residues.

The chain employs TRBV2 and TRBJ1-5; possible D gene TRBD1, 6 bases. In germline, CDR1 is SNHLY, CDR2 FYNNEI. Trimming took 4 bases from V and 0 from J, leaving 7 bases between them. The CDR3 length is 14 residues. CDR3 nucleotide sequence: TGTGCCAGCAGTGGGACAGATAGCAATCAGCCCCAGCATTTT. It yields the protein CASSGTDSNQPQHF.

The chain has TRBV7-9 and TRBJ1-5; D possibly corresponds to TRBD1 (5 bases). V lost 5 bases and J 0 bases, leaving 14 bases between the germline ends. Germline V gene lookup returns CDR1 SEHNR and CDR2 FQNEAQ (reference sequence). The CDR3 has 16 residues. CDR3 in amino acids: CASSPTVDYSNQPQHF. The CDR3 DNA is TGTGCCAGCAGCCCGACAGTTGATTATAGCAATCAGCCCCAGCATTTT.

The chain couples TRBV5-6 to TRBJ1-3, with 7 bases fitting TRBD1. CDR1 and CDR2 from the germline V gene are SGHDT and YYEEEE. CDR3 length: 17 amino acids. With V trimmed by 0 bases and J by 8 bases, 14 bases remained unmatched. CDR3 sequence: CASSLAREGQYLDTIYF. Written as DNA, the CDR3 is TGTGCCAGCAGCTTGGCAAGAGAGGGACAGTATTTGGACACCATATATTTT.

The V and J genes are TRBV27 and TRBJ1-5; the D gene is possibly TRBD1 (5 bases). Trimming stripped 6 bases from V and 3 bases from J, with 12 bases between. CDR3 length: 14 residues. Germline V gene lookup returns CDR1 MNHEY and CDR2 SMNVEV (reference sequence). The DNA of the CDR3 is TGTGCCAGCAGCCTACAGGTTTCCAATCAGCCCCAGCATTTT. It codes for CASSLQVSNQPQHF.

This chain links TRBV5-1 with TRBJ2-1; a weak D match, TRBD1 (6 bases). The CDR3 is 11 amino acids. V was pared by 7 bases and J by 9 bases, with 11 bases between. Per the germline V gene, CDR1 is SGHRS and CDR2 is YFSETQ. Written as DNA, the CDR3 is TGCGCCAGCTTCGAAGGGGGTGAGCAGTTCTTC. Protein sequence: CASFEGGEQFF. Based on the CDR3 plus reference TRBV5-1 and TRBJ2-1, the full variable domain is KAGVTQTPRYLIKTRGQQVTLSCSPISGHRSVSWYQQTPGQGLQFLFEYFSETQRNKGNFPGRFSGRQFSNSRSEMNVSTLELGDSALYLCASFEGGEQFFGPGTRLTVL.

This chain links TRBV19 with TRBJ1-2; 8 bases line up with TRBD1. CDR1 is LNHDA and CDR2 is SQIVND in the germline V gene (reference sequence). The CDR3 consists of 15 residues. The V and J ends lost 6 bases and 0 bases, in that order; junction bases with no gene match: 6. In DNA form, the CDR3 reads TGTGCCAGTAGCCCGACACAGGGGGCTAACTATGGCTACACCTTC. Translated: CASSPTQGANYGYTF. Complete variable domain (other parts from reference TRBV19 and TRBJ1-2): DGGITQSPKYLFRKEGQNVTLSCEQNLNHDAMYWYRQDPGQGLRLIYYSQIVNDFQKGDIAEGYSVSREKKESFPLTVTSAQKNPTAFYLCASSPTQGANYGYTFGSGTRLTVV.

This rearrangement joins TRBV12-5 to TRBJ2-7; possibly TRBD2 for D (5 bases). Germline values: CDR1 LGHNT, CDR2 FRNRAP. V was shortened by 6 bases and J by 3 bases, with 15 bases between the two germline ends. The CDR3 loop spans 14 amino acids. The CDR3 protein is CASGLSGFHYEQYF. CDR3 in DNA: TGTGCTAGTGGCCTCTCGGGGTTCCACTACGAGCAGTACTTC.

This CDR3 is CASSPGQGRDEQFF. The CDR3 DNA sequence: TGTGCCAGCAGCCCCGGACAGGGGAGGGATGAGCAGTTCTTC. This sequence joins TRBV5-4 and TRBJ2-1, with 9 bases fitting TRBD1. The J segment lost 8 bases and the V segment lost 4 bases, leaving 7 bases of the junction unmatched. The CDR3 covers 14 residues. The germline V gene encodes CDR1 SGHNT and CDR2 YYREEE (reference sequence).

The J gene is TRBJ2-7, the V gene TRBV10-1; 9 nucleotides line up with TRBD1. With 3 bases clipped from V and 5 bases from J, the junction kept 5 bases outside the gene matches. The CDR3 spans 14 residues. Germline-derived CDR1 and CDR2 are WNHNN and SYGVQD (reference sequence). CDR3 loop: CASSDSQGADEQYF. The CDR3 region has the DNA TGCGCCAGCAGTGATTCACAGGGGGCTGACGAGCAGTACTTC.

CDR3 sequence (DNA): TGTGCCAGCAGCCAGGGACAGGCCTATGGCTACACCTTC. Translation: CASSQGQAYGYTF. The chain links TRBV7-9 to TRBJ1-2; 8 bases map to TRBD1. After removal of 5 bases from V and 4 bases from J, the junction contained 3 bases not matched to a gene. The CDR3 is 13 residues long. Germline CDR1 reads SEHNR; CDR2 reads FQNEAQ (reference sequence).

V gene TRBV5-4 combines with J gene TRBJ2-1; D is perhaps TRBD2 (6 bases). The V end lost 4 bases, the J end lost 8 bases, and 16 bases lay between the germline ends. The CDR3 extends over 14 amino acids. Germline values: CDR1 SGHNT, CDR2 YYREEE (reference sequence). This CDR3 reads CASSPEGGGYEQFF. The CDR3 nucleotides read TGTGCCAGCAGCCCCGAGGGAGGTGGCTATGAGCAGTTCTTC.

Only a few counts were recorded for this clone. The V call is TRBV5-6, the J call TRBJ1-5, with 9 bases identical to TRBD1. The CDR3 has 15 residues. With 1 base clipped from V and 5 bases from J, the junction kept 4 bases outside the gene matches. Germline-derived CDR1 and CDR2 are SGHDT and YYEEEE. CDR3 bases: TGTGCCAGCAGCTTGTCGAGGACAGGGGATCAGCCCCAGCATTTT. Residues: CASSLSRTGDQPQHF.

V gene TRBV4-2 combines with J gene TRBJ2-7; 13 bases line up with TRBD2. Per the germline V gene, CDR1 is LGHNA and CDR2 is YNFKEQ. With 4 bases clipped from V and 0 bases from J, the junction kept 9 bases outside the gene matches. The CDR3 is 18 residues long. As DNA, the CDR3 is TGTGCCAGCAGCCGTGACGGACTAGCGGGGGAAATCTCCTACGAGCAGTACTTC. It translates to CASSRDGLAGEISYEQYF.

The chain links TRBV7-9 to TRBJ2-6; no clear D. V lost 4 bases and J lost 1, with 14 bases in between. Germline CDR1 reads SEHNR; CDR2 reads FQNEAQ (reference sequence). The CDR3 extends over 17 amino acids. In DNA, the CDR3 is TGTGCCAGCAGCTCGATACGACGGAGATCTGGGGCCAACGTCCTGACTTTC. Amino acid sequence: CASSSIRRRSGANVLTF.

The rearrangement joins TRBV5-8 to TRBJ1-5; tentative D call: TRBD1 (6 bases). Germline assignment: CDR1 SGHTS and CDR2 YDEGEE. CDR3 size: 15 residues. Trimming left V 0 bases short and J 5 bases short, with 12 bases between. As DNA, the CDR3 is TGTGCCAGCAGCTTGGCGGCAGGGGCTTATCAGCCCCAGCATTTT. Encoded protein: CASSLAAGAYQPQHF.

The V and J genes are TRBV6-1 and TRBJ1-5; maybe TRBD1 (5 bases). From germline, CDR1 is MNHNS and CDR2 SASEGT. The V end was cut by 8 bases, the J end by 4 bases, with 18 bases between. This CDR3 is 15 amino acids long. The CDR3 protein is CASGREEGGNQPQHF. Written as DNA, the CDR3 is TGTGCCAGCGGCAGGGAGGAGGGAGGGAATCAGCCCCAGCATTTT.

The rearrangement links TRBV25-1 to TRBJ2-5; TRBD1 matches 8 bases. The CDR3 consists of 14 residues. V dropped 3 bases and J dropped 7; count of bases not matched to a gene: 7. CDR1 MGHDK and CDR2 SYGVNS come from the germline V gene. CDR3: CASSEGQALGTQYF. The DNA of the CDR3 is TGTGCCAGCAGTGAGGGACAGGCCCTTGGGACCCAGTACTTC.

The rearrangement joins TRBV11-2 to TRBJ1-2; TRBD1 matches at 9 bases. CDR3 size: 15 residues. CDR1 is SGHAT, CDR2 FQNNGV, per germline. With 3 bases clipped from V and 4 bases from J, the junction kept 6 bases outside the gene matches. The CDR3 DNA is TGTGCCAGCAGCTTGGGGACAGGGTCTGCCTATGGCTACACCTTC. Protein sequence: CASSLGTGSAYGYTF.

This sequence joins TRBV9 and TRBJ2-3, with 8 bases matching TRBD1. The CDR3 covers 14 residues. Germline assignment: CDR1 SGDLS and CDR2 YYNGEE. V lost 2 bases, J lost 5 bases, and 4 bases stayed unmatched. The CDR3: CASSVQGAIDTQYF. CDR3 sequence (DNA): TGTGCCAGCAGCGTCCAGGGGGCGATAGATACGCAGTATTTT.

The chain has TRBV6-6 and TRBJ1-1; tentatively, D is TRBD1 (5 bases). Germline V gene data show CDR1 as MNHNY and CDR2 as SVGAGI (reference sequence). The CDR3 sequence is 11 residues long. Trimming removed 10 bases at V and 4 bases at J, with 10 bases between. CDR3 bases: TGTGCCACAGGGTTCGGCACTGAAGCTTTCTTT. Residues: CATGFGTEAFF.

The chain links TRBV7-2 to TRBJ2-5; 11 positions agree with TRBD1. This CDR3 spans 14 amino acids. J gave up 7 bases and V 1 base, and 2 bases lay outside the gene matches. CDR1 and CDR2 from the germline V gene are SGHTA and FQGNSA. The CDR3 sequence: CASSLVGTGGTQYF. The CDR3 coding sequence is TGTGCCAGCAGCTTAGTAGGGACAGGGGGGACCCAGTACTTC.

The J gene is TRBJ2-7, the V gene TRBV6-1; D is possibly TRBD1 (5 bases). Per the germline V gene, CDR1 is MNHNS and CDR2 is SASEGT. V was shortened by 10 bases and J by 0 bases, with 16 bases between the two germline ends. CDR3 size: 14 residues. The CDR3 sequence: CATLSPGPSYEQYF. In DNA form, the CDR3 reads TGTGCCACGCTTTCTCCAGGGCCCTCCTACGAGCAGTACTTC.

The chain recombines TRBV7-3 with TRBJ1-1; TRBD1 is a possible D gene (6 bases). The germline V gene encodes CDR1 SGHTA and CDR2 FQGTGA. There are 14 residues in the CDR3. V gave up 5 bases and J gave up 1 base, with 11 bases separating them. DNA for the CDR3: TGTGCCAGCAGCAAGACAGGAGGGAACACTGAAGCTTTCTTT. This sequence encodes CASSKTGGNTEAFF.

This clone has only one observation. The chain has TRBV27 and TRBJ2-5; 16 bases are a match to TRBD2. CDR1 is MNHEY, CDR2 SMNVEV, per germline (reference sequence). Trimming at V came to 6 bases and at J to 5 bases, leaving 3 bases not matched to a gene. The CDR3 loop spans 15 amino acids. The CDR3 region is CASRGTSGGGETQYF. CDR3 coding DNA: TGTGCCAGCAGGGGGACTAGCGGGGGGGGTGAGACCCAGTACTTC.

The J gene is TRBJ1-1, the V gene TRBV6-1, with D perhaps TRBD1 (5 bases). V was shortened by 4 bases and J by 2 bases, with 8 bases between the two germline ends. The length of the CDR3 is 13 residues. Germline lookup yields CDR1 MNHNS and CDR2 SASEGT. Written as DNA, the CDR3 is TGTGCCAGCAGTGGCAGGGCCAACACTGAAGCTTTCTTT. It is translated as CASSGRANTEAFF.